A single TCR beta chain is shown here with its context. This sample is part of a study of blood T cell repertoires in COVID-19. Across the study: Both acute and convalescent COVID-19 samples were obtained from the United States, Italy and Spain. T cells, B-cell-depleted T cells, or PBMCs provided the cDNA or gDNA that served as material.

CDR1 is LNHDA and CDR2 is SQIVND in the germline V gene (reference sequence). The CDR3 spans 15 residues. Germline trimming cut 4 bases from V and 2 bases from J; bases unmatched to any gene: 4. In the authors' workflow: Reference gene primers were amplified, and this amplification served to estimate nucleated cell counts. Clones were sequenced by immunoSEQ multiplex PCR, and TCRdb holds only the in-frame ones, with some missing. Clone size and the V and J calls come from that table; the DNA yielded D and trimming. The data contain around 250,000 clones, around 86% of them singletons. Material for sequencing was peripheral blood. The chain uses TRBV19 and TRBJ1-5; 8 bases align to TRBD1. This TCR was sampled from a woman aged 25-40 years with active or convalescent COVID-19. The CDR3 is CASSSWGQGNQPQHF. The CDR3 bases are TGTGCCAGTAGTAGCTGGGGACAGGGCAATCAGCCCCAGCATTTT.